These 7 T cell receptor beta chains were sequenced from one sample in a study of CD8 T cells in Susac syndrome. Random hexamers were used to reverse transcribe the RNA input (0.5 to 1 ug). TCRdb independently ran MiXCR on the immunoSEQ multiplex PCR reads; one entry per CDR3 protein. The sample consists of 210,000 or so distinct CDR3 sequences, approximately 94% of them appearing once. Material: CD4+ T cells from PBMCs. The receptors come from a human donor with Susac syndrome.

The genes are TRBV6-1 and TRBJ2-2; D possibly corresponds to TRBD2 (5 bases). Trimming stripped 3 bases from V and 7 bases from J, with 18 bases between. CDR3 length equals 16 residues. The V gene's germline CDR1 is MNHNS and CDR2 SASEGT. CDR3 DNA: TGTGCCAGCAGTGATAGAATCGGGGTCGACGTCGGGGAGCTGTTTTTT. It specifies CASSDRIGVDVGELFF.

The chain joins TRBV10-3 to TRBJ2-6; a possible D gene is TRBD2 (7 bases). The CDR3 is 17 amino acids. CDR1 is ENHRY and CDR2 is SYGVKD in the germline V gene. Trimming pared 11 bases from V and 0 bases from J, leaving 20 bases between. The CDR3 region has the DNA TGTGCCGCCGAAAAAGGGGGGGCTAGCTCTGGGGCCAACGTCCTGACTTTC. This gives the protein CAAEKGGASSGANVLTF.

This clonotype was picked up a small number of times. The chain uses TRBV30 and TRBJ1-1; tentative D call: TRBD1 (6 bases). Germline V gene data show CDR1 as GTSNPN and CDR2 as SVGIG (reference sequence). The CDR3 has 12 amino acids. V gave up 3 bases and J gave up 2 bases, with 7 bases separating them. The CDR3 spells CAWRQGNTEAFF. In DNA, the CDR3 is TGTGCCTGGAGACAGGGTAACACTGAAGCTTTCTTT.

The chain has TRBV24-1 and TRBJ2-3; D may be TRBD1 (6 bases). CDR1 is KGHDR and CDR2 is SFDVKD in the germline V gene. The CDR3 is 14 amino acids. V was shortened by 0 bases and J by 5 bases, with 8 bases between the two germline ends. CDR3 in amino acids: CATSDLVRGDTQYF. DNA for the CDR3: TGTGCCACCAGTGATTTGGTCAGGGGAGATACGCAGTATTTT.

This clonotype was counted a few times. The chain links TRBV20-1 to TRBJ2-7; D possibly corresponds to TRBD1 (7 bases). In germline, CDR1 is DFQATT, CDR2 SNEGSKA (reference sequence). The CDR3 consists of 14 residues. V lost 5 bases and J lost 6, with 20 bases in between. CDR3 amino acids: CSAYRQGGLGEQYF. Here the CDR3 DNA reads TGCAGTGCTTATAGACAGGGAGGTTTAGGCGAGCAGTACTTC.

This sequence joins TRBV6-2 or TRBV6-3 and TRBJ1-1, with 7 bases matching TRBD1. V was pared by 6 bases and J by 4 bases, with 5 bases of the junction left unmatched. The V gene's germline CDR1 is MNHEY and CDR2 SVGEGT. CDR3 length: 13 amino acids. The CDR3: CASSAGGLTEAFF. The CDR3 DNA follows: TGTGCCAGCAGCGCAGGGGGACTCACTGAAGCTTTCTTT.

The V and J genes are TRBV20-1 and TRBJ2-3; possible D gene TRBD2, 6 bases. CDR1 is DFQATT, CDR2 SNEGSKA, per germline (reference sequence). Trimming took 3 bases from V and 0 from J, leaving 16 bases between them. The CDR3 length is 16 residues. The CDR3 spells CSASAVNRGSTDTQYF. In DNA, the CDR3 is TGCAGTGCTAGTGCGGTAAACCGGGGGAGCACAGATACGCAGTATTTT.